Detailed here is one T cell receptor beta chain. Its recognized antigen is unknown. The input lacks base qualities; no much larger clone sits a single base away. The data are from a study of early T cells in non-severe SARS-CoV-2 infection (dated by TCRdb to 2020 to 2023). With respect to the entire study: TCR sequencing used bulk RNA from unsorted whole blood, so alpha and beta chains could not be paired. The research as a whole found: VDJdb matching was skewed toward anti-spike CD8 responses and likely underestimated virus-specific expansions by missing private and CD4 specificities.

Library method: 5' RACE. For sequencing, a NextSeq 500 was employed. Unique molecular identifiers were attached to individual cDNA molecules in the TCR library protocol so that sequencing error and PCR bias could be corrected. Both TCR alpha and beta chains were sequenced, and tight co-correlation was observed between alpha and beta sequence abundances in each sample. In the paper's pipeline: Decombinator V4 was used to annotate TCR sequences for V gene, J gene and CDR3. Expanded TCRs were defined as changing significantly between any two time points under a Poisson model with p below 0.0001. TCR abundances were normalised to the total number of TCRs sequenced per sample and expressed as counts per million. TRAV1-2 paired with TRAJ12, TRAJ20 or TRAJ33 defined MAIT TCRs, while TRAV10 paired with TRAJ18 defined iNKT TCRs. VDJdb, accessed 1 November 2021, was searched for CMV, EBV and SARS-CoV-2 annotated TCRs, with TCRs annotated for multiple antigens excluded. TCRdb passed the public sequencing reads through fastp at Q25 and MiXCR, retaining productive beta sequences. Duplicate CDR3 protein sequences are folded into a single record with the most common DNA and genes. The V and J calls come from TCRdb's annotation, not from the publication. The sample table shows some 45,000 distinct CDR3 sequences, and roughly 6.2% are seen once. The ten biggest clones cover roughly 8.2% of the sample.

A case-control design nested within a healthcare worker cohort in London, UK, was used, with weekly nasopharyngeal swab PCR tests and blood sampling performed. Healthcare workers were enrolled in the week of the UK lockdown, from 23 to 31 March 2020, and were followed every week for up to roughly 15 weeks. Per the germline V gene, MNHNS is the CDR1 and SASEGT is the CDR2. V and J are truncated by 2 bases and 4 bases respectively, leaving an intervening sequence of 14 bases. CDR3 length: 15 amino acids, cysteine to phenylalanine. Only the CDR3 DNA stays, 45 bases, in frame from base 1. The clonotype originates from an adult who was a healthcare worker with PCR-confirmed SARS-CoV-2 infection or an uninfected control (not recorded which). This material consisted of whole blood, taken at baseline. Rearrangement joined TRBV6-1 to TRBJ1-1; a confident D gene designation cannot be given. The CDR3 loop reads CASSETTQTGTEAFF. The DNA is TGTGCCAGCAGTGAAACCACACAAACCGGCACTGAAGCTTTCTTT.